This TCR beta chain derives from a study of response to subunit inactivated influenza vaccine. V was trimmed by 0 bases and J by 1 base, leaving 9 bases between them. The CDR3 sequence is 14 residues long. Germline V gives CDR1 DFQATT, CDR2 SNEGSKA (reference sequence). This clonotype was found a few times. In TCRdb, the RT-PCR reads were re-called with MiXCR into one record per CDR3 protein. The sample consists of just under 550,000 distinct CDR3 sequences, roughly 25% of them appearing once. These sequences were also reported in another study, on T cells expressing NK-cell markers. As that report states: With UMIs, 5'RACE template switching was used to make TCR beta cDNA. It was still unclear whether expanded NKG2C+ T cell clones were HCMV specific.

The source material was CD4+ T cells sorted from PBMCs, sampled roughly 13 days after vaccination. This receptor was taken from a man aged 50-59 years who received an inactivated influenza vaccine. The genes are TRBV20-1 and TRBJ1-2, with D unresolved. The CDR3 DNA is TGCAGTGCTAGAGATTTCCCAGTTAACTATGGCTACACCTTC. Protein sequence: CSARDFPVNYGYTF.